This T cell receptor beta chain came from a study of Ad26.COV2.S vaccination and SARS-CoV-2 variants. As to treatment: around 19 received Ad26.COV2.S at low or high dose, single or two shots; several received placebo; per-sample allocation not given. Day 63 following the first vaccine or placebo injection was when the samples were taken. At a Boston site, the person donating was an adult of 18-55 years. Only in-frame clones appear in the TCRdb table, and some are missing; sequencing was by immunoSEQ multiplex PCR. The table includes approximately 460,000 clones, roughly nine tenths detected once. Per the germline V gene, CDR1 is SGHTA and CDR2 is FQGNSA. The CDR3 totals 16 residues. Trimming took 5 bases from V and 1 from J, leaving 17 bases between them.

This TCR was sampled from a person between 18 and 60 years old who received the Ad26.COV2.S COVID-19 vaccine or a placebo. The material sequenced was peripheral blood, taken in a trial of Ad26.COV2.S vaccine versus placebo. J is TRBJ1-1 and V is TRBV7-2; D is unclear. This chain's CDR3 is CASSISPALRNTEAFF. The CDR3, as DNA: TGTGCCAGCAGCATATCGCCCGCCCTCCGGAACACTGAAGCTTTCTTT. Combining the CDR3 with reference TRBV7-2 and TRBJ1-1 gives the whole variable domain GAGVSQSPSNKVTEKGKDVELRCDPISGHTALYWYRQSLGQGLEFLIYFQGNSAPDKSGLPSDRFSAERTGGSVSTLTIQRTQQEDSAVYLCASSISPALRNTEAFFGQGTRLTVV.